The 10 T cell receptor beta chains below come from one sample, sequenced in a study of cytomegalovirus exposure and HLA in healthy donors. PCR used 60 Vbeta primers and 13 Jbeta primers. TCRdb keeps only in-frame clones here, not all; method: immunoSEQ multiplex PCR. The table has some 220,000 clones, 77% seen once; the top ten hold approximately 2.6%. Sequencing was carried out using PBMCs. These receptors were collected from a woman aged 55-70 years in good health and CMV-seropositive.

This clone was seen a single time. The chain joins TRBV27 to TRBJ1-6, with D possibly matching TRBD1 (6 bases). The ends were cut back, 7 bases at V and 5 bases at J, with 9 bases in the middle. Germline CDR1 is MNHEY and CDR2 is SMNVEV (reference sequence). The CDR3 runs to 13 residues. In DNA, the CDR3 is TGTGCCAGCAAGCAGGGGAATAATTCACCCCTCCACTTT. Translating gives CASKQGNNSPLHF.

CDR3 protein: CASSVGGTGAGNTIYF. Here the CDR3 DNA reads TGTGCCAGCAGCGTAGGAGGGACAGGGGCTGGAAACACCATATATTTT. The genes are TRBV9 and TRBJ1-3; 10 bases map to TRBD1. After removal of 0 bases from V and 2 bases from J, the junction contained 2 bases not matched to a gene. This CDR3 spans 16 amino acids. Germline lookup yields CDR1 SGDLS and CDR2 YYNGEE.

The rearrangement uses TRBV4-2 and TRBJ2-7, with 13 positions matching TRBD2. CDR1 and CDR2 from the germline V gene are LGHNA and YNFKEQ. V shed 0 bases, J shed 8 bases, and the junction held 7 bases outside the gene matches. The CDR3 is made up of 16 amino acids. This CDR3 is CASSQELAGGVGQQYF. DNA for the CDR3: TGTGCCAGCAGCCAAGAACTAGCGGGGGGGGTGGGACAGCAGTACTTC.

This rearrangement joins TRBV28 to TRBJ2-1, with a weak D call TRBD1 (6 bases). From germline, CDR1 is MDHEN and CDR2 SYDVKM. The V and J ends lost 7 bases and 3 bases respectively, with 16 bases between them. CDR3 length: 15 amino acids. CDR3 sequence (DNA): TGTGCCAGCACCCCGCTGGGGGCAGGCTACAATGAGCAGTTCTTC. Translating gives CASTPLGAGYNEQFF.

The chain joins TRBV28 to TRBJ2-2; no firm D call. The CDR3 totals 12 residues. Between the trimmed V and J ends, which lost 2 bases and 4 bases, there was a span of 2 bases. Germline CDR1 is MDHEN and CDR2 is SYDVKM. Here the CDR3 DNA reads TGTGCCAGCAGTTTACTCACCGGGGAGCTGTTTTTT. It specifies CASSLLTGELFF.

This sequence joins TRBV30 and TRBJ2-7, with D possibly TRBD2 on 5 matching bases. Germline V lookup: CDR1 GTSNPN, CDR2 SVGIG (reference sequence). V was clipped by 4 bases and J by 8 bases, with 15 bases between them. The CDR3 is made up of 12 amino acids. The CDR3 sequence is CAWTESAGKQYF. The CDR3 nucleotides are TGTGCCTGGACCGAATCTGCGGGTAAGCAGTACTTC.

The CDR3, as DNA: TGTGCCAGCAGTTTCTACAGGGCGGGCACTGAAGCTTTCTTT. It translates to CASSFYRAGTEAFF. The rearrangement uses TRBV28 and TRBJ1-1; D might be TRBD1 (6 bases). CDR1 and CDR2 from the germline V gene are MDHEN and SYDVKM. V gave up 3 bases and J gave up 4 bases, with 12 bases separating them. This CDR3 region has 14 residues.

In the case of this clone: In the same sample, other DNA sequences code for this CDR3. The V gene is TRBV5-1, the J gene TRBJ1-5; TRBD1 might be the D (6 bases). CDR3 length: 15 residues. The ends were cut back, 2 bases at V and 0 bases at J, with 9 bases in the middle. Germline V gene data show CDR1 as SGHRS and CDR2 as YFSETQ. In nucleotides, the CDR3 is TGCGCCAGCAGCTTACAGGGTGGTAGCAATCAGCCCCAGCATTTT. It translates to CASSLQGGSNQPQHF.

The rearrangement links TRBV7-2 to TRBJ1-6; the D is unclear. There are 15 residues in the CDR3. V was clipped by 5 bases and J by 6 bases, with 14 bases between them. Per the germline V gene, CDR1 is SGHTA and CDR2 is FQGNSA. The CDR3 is CASSVGGLGNSPLHF. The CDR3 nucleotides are TGTGCCAGCAGCGTCGGAGGGCTCGGTAATTCACCCCTCCACTTT.

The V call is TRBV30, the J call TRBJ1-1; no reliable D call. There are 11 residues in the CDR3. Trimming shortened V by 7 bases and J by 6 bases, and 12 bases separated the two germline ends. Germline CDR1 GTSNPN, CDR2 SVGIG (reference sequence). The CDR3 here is CALHHSSEAFF. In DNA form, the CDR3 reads TGTGCCTTACATCACAGTTCTGAAGCTTTCTTT.